The 2 T cell receptor beta chains below were found in one sample sequenced in a study of blood T cell repertoires in COVID-19. Clones were read by immunoSEQ multiplex PCR, and TCRdb kept only the in-frame ones, dropping some. The sample holds 120,000 or so clones; over 75% are singletons and the top ten take 5% to 7.5%. Sequencing was performed on peripheral blood. Receptors originate from a man older than 75 with active or convalescent COVID-19.

The chain links TRBV7-9 to TRBJ2-5; D is unresolved. The V gene lost 0 bases and the J gene lost 3 bases, with 14 bases spanning the gap. CDR3 length equals 16 residues. Germline V gene data show CDR1 as SEHNR and CDR2 as FQNEAQ (reference sequence). The CDR3 coding sequence is TGTGCCAGCAGCTTAGCAGTCTCGCGGTTCGAAGAGACCCAGTACTTC. Its translation is CASSLAVSRFEETQYF.

The chain combines TRBV12-3 or TRBV12-4 with TRBJ1-1; no clear D gene. V was cut by 6 bases and J by 1 base, with 9 bases left in between. The CDR3 sequence is 13 residues long. The DNA for the CDR3 is TGTGCCAGCAGACTACAAGGGAACACTGAAGCTTTCTTT. Protein product: CASRLQGNTEAFF.